Listed below are T cell receptor beta chains from one sample, sequenced in a study of blood T cell repertoires in COVID-19. Sequencing was performed with immunoSEQ multiplex PCR; in TCRdb, only in-frame clones are kept and a portion is missing. The data show under 300,000 clones, with just under 85% seen just once and 15% held by the top ten. Sequences were obtained from PBMCs or T cells enriched from blood (not recorded which). Receptors originate from a man in his forties who had recovered from COVID-19. CDR3s include the opening cysteine and the closing phenylalanine or tryptophan. Each record gives: V gene, clone size, J gene, CDR3 protein. Only part of the rows carry a size: once, few, many, or a class if the clone is expanded.

v_call: TRBV18
clone_size: few
j_call: TRBJ1-3
cdr3_aa: CASSPAGQAANTIYF

v_call: TRBV6-5
clone_size: -
j_call: TRBJ1-2
cdr3_aa: CASSRDSRGYTF

v_call: TRBV7-3
clone_size: -
j_call: TRBJ1-1
cdr3_aa: CASSLHPGGEAFF

v_call: TRBV7-2
clone_size: -
j_call: TRBJ2-7
cdr3_aa: CASSFDRVYEQYF

v_call: TRBV7-2
clone_size: -
j_call: TRBJ2-5
cdr3_aa: CASSLAGYQETQYF

v_call: TRBV9
clone_size: -
j_call: TRBJ1-6
cdr3_aa: CASSVGGQGSNSPLHF

v_call: TRBV2
clone_size: few
j_call: TRBJ1-1
cdr3_aa: CASSERQVRNTEAFF

v_call: TRBV13
clone_size: -
j_call: TRBJ2-4
cdr3_aa: CASSPGTSGRGGIQYF

v_call: TRBV5-1
clone_size: -
j_call: TRBJ1-4
cdr3_aa: CASSRDLNEKLFF

v_call: TRBV24-1
clone_size: once
j_call: TRBJ2-1
cdr3_aa: CATSEPTAGSYNEQFF

v_call: TRBV7-2
clone_size: once
j_call: TRBJ1-1
cdr3_aa: CASSLGHLIAEAFF

v_call: TRBV6-1
clone_size: -
j_call: TRBJ2-7
cdr3_aa: CASSETGTILPKQYF

v_call: TRBV9
clone_size: few
j_call: TRBJ1-2
cdr3_aa: CASSVGDRGEVDTF

v_call: TRBV29-1
clone_size: few
j_call: TRBJ1-1
cdr3_aa: CSARQGARGTEAFF

v_call: TRBV5-5
clone_size: -
j_call: TRBJ1-2
cdr3_aa: CASSFQWGGRRVYGYTF

v_call: TRBV5-3
clone_size: once
j_call: TRBJ1-4
cdr3_aa: CARSLGDREDEKLFF

v_call: TRBV9
clone_size: -
j_call: TRBJ2-1
cdr3_aa: CASSDGGVYNEQFF

v_call: TRBV30
clone_size: -
j_call: TRBJ2-1
cdr3_aa: CATRSGSVDEQFF

v_call: TRBV5-1
clone_size: -
j_call: TRBJ1-3
cdr3_aa: CASSKDSQNTIYF

v_call: TRBV5-8
clone_size: -
j_call: TRBJ1-5
cdr3_aa: CASSLDPSGGGQPQHF

v_call: TRBV2
clone_size: few
j_call: TRBJ2-3
cdr3_aa: CASSEQRDTDTQYF

v_call: TRBV30
clone_size: once
j_call: TRBJ1-1
cdr3_aa: CAWSTVSAFF

v_call: TRBV19
clone_size: -
j_call: TRBJ2-2
cdr3_aa: CASKGLAGVTGELFF

v_call: TRBV5-4
clone_size: once
j_call: TRBJ1-2
cdr3_aa: CASSVWTGDKYGYTF

v_call: TRBV5-8
clone_size: few
j_call: TRBJ2-1
cdr3_aa: CASSPPGSGAPYNEQFF

v_call: TRBV5-1
clone_size: -
j_call: TRBJ2-3
cdr3_aa: CASSSGVFTDTQYF

v_call: TRBV6-4
clone_size: -
j_call: TRBJ2-1
cdr3_aa: CARGALAGGLDNYNEQFF

v_call: TRBV5-1
clone_size: -
j_call: TRBJ2-2
cdr3_aa: CASSGLAGGAGELFF

v_call: TRBV12-3/TRBV12-4
clone_size: -
j_call: TRBJ2-1
cdr3_aa: CASTGQENNEQFF

v_call: TRBV14
clone_size: -
j_call: TRBJ2-1
cdr3_aa: CASSGTSGLFGSYNEQFF

v_call: TRBV30
clone_size: once
j_call: TRBJ1-1
cdr3_aa: CAWSVQDLPNTEAFF

v_call: TRBV28
clone_size: -
j_call: TRBJ1-3
cdr3_aa: CASSFGGTGGPDTIYF

v_call: TRBV19
clone_size: -
j_call: TRBJ2-6
cdr3_aa: CASTLVLGASYRTGANVLTF

v_call: TRBV18
clone_size: -
j_call: TRBJ1-4
cdr3_aa: CASSSRQVEKLFF

v_call: TRBV28
clone_size: few
j_call: TRBJ2-1
cdr3_aa: CASSSRTGGIYEQFF

v_call: TRBV7-2
clone_size: -
j_call: TRBJ1-1
cdr3_aa: CASSLGRGRPEAFF

v_call: TRBV7-2
clone_size: -
j_call: TRBJ2-1
cdr3_aa: CASSLKGQGTEQFF